The 19 T cell receptor beta chains below all came from one sample that was sequenced in a study of Graves' ophthalmopathy and Graves' hyperthyroidism. For repertoire sequencing, the TCR beta CDR3 regions were amplified from RNA transcripts. First-round RT-PCR used HTBI primers; second-round multiplex PCR followed. TCRdb analysed the multiplex PCR reads with MiXCR anew, one entry per CDR3 protein. In the table there are fewer than 650,000 distinct CDR3 sequences, around a fifth of which are singletons. The sample was peripheral blood. These receptors were obtained from a woman younger than 30 with stable Graves' hyperthyroidism. Some clones in this sample may be carry-over from other donors' samples.

This clonotype has ten or more counts. This chain connects TRBV27 to TRBJ1-2; 9 nucleotides align to TRBD1. V gave up 6 bases and J gave up 1 base; unmatched junction bases: 6. The CDR3 is 15 residues long. CDR1 and CDR2 from the germline V gene are MNHEY and SMNVEV (reference sequence). CDR3: CASRARDRDNYGYTF. DNA of the CDR3: TGTGCCAGCAGAGCCCGGGACAGGGATAACTATGGCTACACCTTC.

V is TRBV25-1 and J is TRBJ2-6; 11 bases are shared with TRBD2. The CDR3 is made up of 21 amino acids. The V segment lost 6 bases and the J segment 0 bases; nucleotides outside the gene matches: 16. Germline lookup yields CDR1 MGHDK and CDR2 SYGVNS. The CDR3: CASRATSGTSGTISGANVLTF. Written as DNA, the CDR3 is TGTGCCAGCAGGGCTACTTCCGGGACTAGCGGAACCATCTCTGGGGCCAACGTCCTGACTTTC.

This clonotype was recorded many times. This chain joins TRBV20-1 and TRBJ2-7; D not certain. Trimming took 0 bases from V and 5 from J, leaving 8 bases between them. Germline-derived CDR1 and CDR2 are DFQATT and SNEGSKA (reference sequence). The CDR3 runs 12 residues. Here the CDR3 DNA reads TGCAGTGCTAGAGATCACGTCCACGAGCAGTACTTC. Amino acids: CSARDHVHEQYF.

This chain uses TRBV9 with TRBJ2-2; possible D gene TRBD1, 6 bases. The CDR3 loop spans 14 amino acids. Germline loops: CDR1 SGDLS, CDR2 YYNGEE. V lost 1 base and J 4 bases, leaving 8 bases between the germline ends. The CDR3 bases are TGTGCCAGCAGCGTAACAGGGAGCACCGGGGAGCTGTTTTTT. The encoded protein is CASSVTGSTGELFF.

This clonotype was counted many times. CDR3 nucleotide sequence: TGCAGTGCTACCAGGGGGCTGGACGAGCAGTACTTC. Protein: CSATRGLDEQYF. V and J are TRBV20-1 and TRBJ2-7, with TRBD1 matching 8 bases. There are 12 residues in the CDR3. The V segment lost 4 bases and the J segment 5 bases; nucleotides outside the gene matches: 4. In germline, CDR1 is DFQATT, CDR2 SNEGSKA (reference sequence).

J is TRBJ1-2 and V is TRBV20-1; 10 bases align to TRBD1. This CDR3 region has 15 residues. The germline gives CDR1 DFQATT, CDR2 SNEGSKA (reference sequence). Trimming removed 3 bases from V and 8 bases from J; junction bases left unmatched: 12. For the CDR3, the DNA is TGCAGTGCTAGGAGCGGGACAGGGGTATATCGGGGCTACACCTTC. This gives the protein CSARSGTGVYRGYTF.

This clonotype was seen ten or more times. The chain links TRBV20-1 to TRBJ2-7; D is possibly TRBD2 (5 bases). The V gene lost 0 bases and the J gene lost 0 bases, with 9 bases spanning the gap. This CDR3 is built from 14 residues. Germline values: CDR1 DFQATT, CDR2 SNEGSKA (reference sequence). Here the CDR3 DNA reads TGCAGTGCTAGAGAAGACGGGGTCTCCTACGAGCAGTACTTC. The encoded protein is CSAREDGVSYEQYF.

In its sample, this clonotype was seen many times. V gene TRBV20-1 combines with J gene TRBJ1-5; 9 bases agree with TRBD1. The CDR3 length is 14 residues. Trimming took 3 bases from V and 4 from J; bases not matched to a gene: 4. The germline CDR1 and CDR2 sequences are DFQATT and SNEGSKA (reference sequence). The CDR3 loop is CSASWTGENQPQHF. CDR3 DNA: TGCAGTGCTAGTTGGACAGGGGAAAATCAGCCCCAGCATTTT.

This clonotype was observed at least ten times. V and J are TRBV28 and TRBJ1-5; TRBD1 matches 9 bases. CDR1 MDHEN and CDR2 SYDVKM come from the germline V gene. The junction had 14 bases not matched to a gene; V was cut back by 4 bases and J by 1 base. The CDR3 runs to 19 residues. CDR3 bases: TGTGCCAGCAGTTCAAGTGGACAGGGGATCCCTAAGAGCAATCAGCCCCAGCATTTT. Translated: CASSSSGQGIPKSNQPQHF. Drawing the rest from reference TRBV28 and TRBJ1-5, the complete variable domain is DVKVTQSSRYLVKRTGEKVFLECVQDMDHENMFWYRQDPGLGLRLIYFSYDVKMKEKGDIPEGYSVSREKKERFSLILESASTNQTSMYLCASSSSGQGIPKSNQPQHFGDGTRLSIL.

This clonotype was seen only a few times. The J gene is TRBJ2-7, the V gene TRBV9; TRBD2 aligns across 8 bases. CDR1 SGDLS and CDR2 YYNGEE come from the germline V gene. The V and J ends lost 7 bases and 2 bases, in that order; junction bases with no gene match: 11. The CDR3 has 15 amino acids. The CDR3 loop is CASSSRGDPAYEQYF. CDR3 bases: TGTGCCAGCTCTTCGCGGGGGGATCCCGCCTACGAGCAGTACTTC.

This clonotype was found many times. V gene TRBV12-3 or TRBV12-4 combines with J gene TRBJ2-7; the match to TRBD2 covers 11 bases. The CDR3 is 14 amino acids. The V and J ends lost 6 bases and 3 bases, in that order; junction bases with no gene match: 4. The CDR3 DNA sequence: TGTGCCAGCAGCGCTAGCGGGGGGAACTACGAGCAGTACTTC. It specifies CASSASGGNYEQYF.

V and J are TRBV6-1 and TRBJ1-5; maybe TRBD1 (5 bases). Trimming took 2 bases from V and 1 from J, leaving 12 bases between them. The germline V gene has CDR1 MNHNS and CDR2 SASEGT. The CDR3 sequence is 16 residues long. CDR3 amino acids: CASSESKGRSNQPQHF. CDR3 bases: TGTGCCAGCAGTGAATCTAAGGGGCGGAGCAATCAGCCCCAGCATTTT.

A word on this clonotype: Lacking the conserved final phenylalanine or tryptophan, this CDR3 likely reflects a read error. This rearrangement joins TRBV12-3 or TRBV12-4 to TRBJ2-7; TRBD2 aligns across 11 bases. Unmatched junction bases numbered 8, after V lost 0 bases and J lost 1 base. This CDR3 contains 18 residues. CDR3 sequence reads: CASSLAQGLAELSYEQYL. In nucleotides, the CDR3 is TGTGCCAGCAGTTTAGCCCAGGGACTAGCGGAATTATCCTACGAGCAGTACTTG.

This clonotype occurred many times. The chain is built from TRBV11-2 and TRBJ2-7, with D tentatively TRBD1 (6 bases). Germline-derived CDR1 and CDR2 are SGHAT and FQNNGV. Between the trimmed V and J ends, which lost 3 bases and 5 bases, there was a span of 20 bases. The CDR3 spans 16 residues. CDR3: CASSLFRGSLPDEQYF. CDR3 nucleotides: TGTGCCAGCAGCTTGTTCAGGGGAAGTCTGCCTGACGAGCAGTACTTC.

V gene TRBV7-2 combines with J gene TRBJ2-7, with a possible D match to TRBD2 (6 bases). The CDR3 spans 14 residues. Germline V gene sequence: CDR1 SGHTA, CDR2 FQGNSA. V was pared by 8 bases and J by 5 bases, with 19 bases between. CDR3 coding DNA: TGTGCCAGCGGGGGAGCTCCAGGAGGGCACGAGCAGTACTTC. The encoded protein is CASGGAPGGHEQYF.

This clonotype has at least ten counts. J is TRBJ1-1 and V is TRBV6-1, with a weak D call TRBD1 (6 bases). Per the germline V gene, CDR1 is MNHNS and CDR2 is SASEGT. The CDR3 runs to 15 residues. V was trimmed by 4 bases and J by 1 base, leaving 13 bases between them. Here the CDR3 reads CASSGQVWENTEAFF. The CDR3 DNA reads TGTGCCAGCAGTGGACAGGTTTGGGAGAACACTGAAGCTTTCTTT.

This chain uses TRBV12-3 or TRBV12-4 with TRBJ2-7; 14 bases line up with TRBD2. This CDR3 is 17 amino acids long. After removal of 5 bases from V and 2 bases from J, the junction contained 8 bases not matched to a gene. CDR3 residues: CASSGRTSGRPTYEQYF. CDR3 nucleotides: TGTGCCAGCAGTGGAAGGACTAGCGGGAGGCCTACCTACGAGCAGTACTTC.

V usage is TRBV28 and J usage is TRBJ2-2, with D unresolved. V dropped 6 bases and J dropped 8 bases, with 13 bases sitting between them. CDR1 is MDHEN, CDR2 SYDVKM, per germline. The CDR3 has 13 residues. The CDR3 loop is CASRLGRVGELFF. CDR3 nucleotides: TGTGCCAGCAGGCTGGGCAGAGTGGGGGAGCTGTTTTTT.

This clonotype was counted ten times or more. Being one base from a much bigger clone, this may be a read error. The chain combines TRBV6-1 with TRBJ1-3; no reliable D call. The CDR3 covers 15 residues. V was clipped by 3 bases and J by 0 bases, with 9 bases between them. Germline loops: CDR1 MNHNS, CDR2 SASEGT. The CDR3 sequence is CASSDETSSGNTIYF. As DNA, the CDR3 is TGTGCCAGCAGTGACGAGACAAGCTCTGGAAACACCATATATTTT.